The 21 T cell receptor beta chains below were found in one sample sequenced in a study of sequential checkpoint blockade in melanoma. Here immunoSEQ multiplex PCR was the method, and the copy in TCRdb shows in-frame clones only, minus some. The table has about 5,700 clones, roughly a fifth seen once. Treatment described: randomized to nivolumab then ipilimumab (arm A) or the reverse (arm B). This specimen consisted of tumor tissue (inferred from file names), obtained from a patient given nivolumab and ipilimumab in sequence. These receptors all stem from a human donor with melanoma.

This clone was found a few times. The chain combines TRBV23-1 with TRBJ2-5; a possible D gene is TRBD2 (5 bases). TRBV23-1 is noted as an ORF with a role that remains uncertain. This CDR3 region has 15 residues. Trimming removed 6 bases from V and 4 bases from J, with 18 bases in between. In DNA form, the CDR3 reads TGCGCCAGCAGCCAAGCGGTGGTAGCAGGAGAGACCCAGTACTTC. It encodes CASSQAVVAGETQYF.

The gene calls are TRBV5-1 and TRBJ2-1; 9 nucleotides align to TRBD1. The CDR3 totals 15 residues. Germline CDR1 and CDR2: SGHRS and YFSETQ. V shed 6 bases and J 4 bases; nucleotides not matched to a gene: 8. CDR3 bases: TGCGCCAGCACCTCTACCGGGACAGGGTACAATGAGCAGTTCTTC. It translates to CASTSTGTGYNEQFF.

The chain carries TRBV29-1 and TRBJ2-2; D is uncertain. There are 12 residues in the CDR3. Per the germline V gene, CDR1 is SQVTM and CDR2 is ANQGSEA. The CDR3 loop is CSAYAPTGELFF. For the CDR3, the DNA is TGCAGTGCCTACGCGCCCACCGGGGAGCTGTTTTTT.

This sequence joins TRBV5-1 and TRBJ2-7; D unresolved. Trimming removed 5 bases at V and 3 bases at J, with 15 bases between. From germline, CDR1 is SGHRS and CDR2 YFSETQ. The CDR3 extends over 14 amino acids. For the CDR3, the DNA is TGCGCCAGCAGTTTAGCTCTCAACTACTACGAGCAGTACTTC. Its translation: CASSLALNYYEQYF.

This clone was counted a few times. The chain combines TRBV11-3 with TRBJ1-3; D not certain. V dropped 0 bases and J dropped 1 base, with 7 bases sitting between them. CDR1 is SGHNT, CDR2 YENEEA, per germline. The CDR3 contains 15 residues. The CDR3 sequence is CASSLDWSSGNTIYF. DNA for the CDR3: TGTGCCAGCAGCTTAGATTGGAGTTCTGGAAACACCATATATTTT.

The chain couples TRBV28 to TRBJ2-3; D ambiguous. The CDR3 sequence is 15 residues long. Germline CDR1 reads MDHEN; CDR2 reads SYDVKM. V was cut by 5 bases and J by 0 bases, with 12 bases left in between. This chain's CDR3 is CASSGGRISTDTQYF. The CDR3 DNA sequence: TGTGCCAGCAGTGGTGGCAGGATCAGCACAGATACGCAGTATTTT.

This clone is labeled as medium-sized. CDR3 nucleotides: TGTGCCAGCAGTTACAGTAACAGATACAATGAGCAGTTCTTC. Amino acid sequence: CASSYSNRYNEQFF. This rearrangement joins TRBV6-8 to TRBJ2-1; no clear D gene. Trimming removed 2 bases at V and 4 bases at J, with 9 bases between. CDR1 MNHGY and CDR2 SAAAGT come from the germline V gene. The CDR3 runs 14 residues.

This clone was found once. V gene TRBV29-1 combines with J gene TRBJ2-5, with 7 bases aligning to TRBD1. Germline CDR1 reads SQVTM; CDR2 reads ANQGSEA. The length of the CDR3 is 13 residues. With 5 bases clipped from V and 1 base from J, the junction kept 4 bases outside the gene matches. CDR3 nucleotides: TGCAGCGTTCCACAGGGGACCCAAGAGACCCAGTACTTC. It codes for CSVPQGTQETQYF.

There are many counts of this clone. The chain carries TRBV7-6 and TRBJ1-4, with a tentative D call TRBD1 (6 bases). Trimming removed 3 bases at V and 10 bases at J, with 15 bases between. Germline CDR1 and CDR2: SGHVS and FNYEAQ. The CDR3 consists of 14 residues. In nucleotides, the CDR3 is TGTGCCAGCAGCTTGGCGGGGGCACTTCGAAAACTGTTTTTT. This encodes CASSLAGALRKLFF. The full variable domain, completed using reference TRBV7-6 and TRBJ1-4, is GAGVSQSPRYKVTKRGQDVALRCDPISGHVSLYWYRQALGQGPEFLTYFNYEAQQDKSGLPNDRFSAERPEGSISTLTIQRTEQRDSAMYRCASSLAGALRKLFFGSGTQLSVL.

There are a few counts of this clone. The rearrangement joins TRBV9 to TRBJ2-3, with D tentatively TRBD1 (6 bases). CDR3 size: 15 residues. V shed 4 bases and J shed 2 bases, with 14 bases lying between them. Germline lookup yields CDR1 SGDLS and CDR2 YYNGEE. CDR3 in amino acids: CASSKRTEPTDTQYF. The CDR3 DNA reads as TGTGCCAGCAGCAAACGGACAGAGCCCACAGATACGCAGTATTTT. The variable domain in full, with the rest retrieved from reference TRBV9 and TRBJ2-3, is DSGVTQTPKHLITATGQRVTLRCSPRSGDLSVYWYQQSLDQGLQFLIQYYNGEERAKGNILERFSAQQFPDLHSELNLSSLELGDSALYFCASSKRTEPTDTQYFGPGTRLTVL.

Sample share makes this clone medium-sized. V gene TRBV28 combines with J gene TRBJ1-5; 7 nucleotides align to TRBD1. Per germline, CDR1 MDHEN and CDR2 SYDVKM. The CDR3 covers 16 residues. J gave up 5 bases and V 2 bases, and 9 bases lay outside the gene matches. CDR3 protein: CASSLPPDRRDQPQHF. CDR3 in DNA: TGTGCCAGCAGTTTACCCCCGGACAGGCGGGATCAGCCCCAGCATTTT.

This clone was seen a handful of times. The J gene is TRBJ2-2, the V gene TRBV6-7, with a weak D call TRBD1 (6 bases). TRBV6-7 is designated an ORF whose function remains uncertain. V was clipped by 6 bases and J by 1 base, with 15 bases between them. CDR3 size: 16 residues. The CDR3 DNA is TGTGCCAGCAGAAAAGTTACAGGGCTGAACACCGGGGAGCTGTTTTTT. Residues: CASRKVTGLNTGELFF.

This clone was observed at least ten times. The chain is built from TRBV9 and TRBJ2-3; D is unresolved. Trimming took 5 bases from V and 5 from J, leaving 9 bases between them. CDR3 size: 12 residues. The germline V gene has CDR1 SGDLS and CDR2 YYNGEE. CDR3 sequence (DNA): TGTGCCAGCAGTGCGGATGAAGATACGCAGTATTTT. Its translation: CASSADEDTQYF.

This clone was observed a few times. This sequence joins TRBV7-8 and TRBJ1-1, with D maybe TRBD1 (5 bases). The CDR3 has 13 residues. V lost 5 bases, J lost 1 base, and 8 bases lay in between. Germline V gene data show CDR1 as SGHVS and CDR2 as FQNEAQ. CDR3 DNA: TGTGCCAGCAGCCGCGGGGGGAACACTGAAGCTTTCTTT. Protein sequence: CASSRGGNTEAFF.

This clone was observed once. The CDR3 reads CAWSPGLAVPETQYF. The CDR3 coding sequence is TGTGCCTGGAGTCCGGGACTAGCGGTCCCTGAGACCCAGTACTTC. The chain uses TRBV30 and TRBJ2-5, with 11 bases that match TRBD2. The germline V gene encodes CDR1 GTSNPN and CDR2 SVGIG (reference sequence). The CDR3 consists of 15 residues. The J segment lost 5 bases and the V segment lost 2 bases, leaving 7 bases of the junction unmatched.

The chain joins TRBV18 to TRBJ2-2; D is ambiguous. V was cut by 0 bases and J by 6 bases, with 11 bases left in between. CDR3 length: 15 residues. The germline V gene has CDR1 KGHSH and CDR2 LQKENI. CDR3 protein: CASSPPFTQAGELFF. The CDR3 nucleotides are TGTGCCAGCTCACCACCGTTCACTCAGGCCGGGGAGCTGTTTTTT. The full variable domain, rest sourced from reference TRBV18 and TRBJ2-2, is NAGVMQNPRHLVRRRGQEARLRCSPMKGHSHVYWYRQLPEEGLKFMVYLQKENIIDESGMPKERFSAEFPKEGPSILRIQQVVRGDSAAYFCASSPPFTQAGELFFGEGSRLTVL.

The chain couples TRBV6-8 to TRBJ2-1; possible D gene TRBD2, 5 bases. The CDR3 has 15 amino acids. V was pared by 11 bases and J by 5 bases, with 22 bases between. Germline V gene sequence: CDR1 MNHGY, CDR2 SAAAGT. CDR3 in amino acids: CAVGGSEALNNEQFF. The DNA of the CDR3 is TGTGCCGTCGGCGGTTCGGAGGCCCTTAACAATGAGCAGTTCTTC.

This clone was counted between two and nine times. V is TRBV7-1 and J is TRBJ2-7; either TRBD1 or TRBD2 may supply D (5 bases each). TRBV7-1 qualifies as an ORF whose function is uncertain. V gave up 4 bases and J gave up 6 bases, with 13 bases separating them. The CDR3 runs 13 residues. CDR3 in amino acids: CASSFGGPFEQYF. DNA of the CDR3: TGTGCCAGCAGCTTTGGGGGACCTTTCGAGCAGTACTTC.

V usage is TRBV10-2 and J usage is TRBJ2-5, with D perhaps TRBD1 (6 bases). Germline assignment: CDR1 WSHSY and CDR2 SAAADI. Between the trimmed V and J ends, which lost 5 bases and 8 bases, there was a span of 21 bases. The CDR3 has 15 amino acids. This CDR3 is CASSTTDSPRGTQYF. As DNA, the CDR3 is TGCGCCAGCAGTACCACGGACAGCCCCAGGGGTACCCAGTACTTC.

This clone was observed at least ten times. The chain recombines TRBV9 with TRBJ2-5, with no clear D. Germline loops: CDR1 SGDLS, CDR2 YYNGEE. V shed 3 bases and J shed 7 bases, with 16 bases lying between them. CDR3 length: 14 residues. The CDR3, as DNA: TGTGCCAGCAGCGCCAGACCAGTCGGCGGGACCCAGTACTTC. It yields the protein CASSARPVGGTQYF. The whole variable domain, remainder taken from reference TRBV9 and TRBJ2-5, is DSGVTQTPKHLITATGQRVTLRCSPRSGDLSVYWYQQSLDQGLQFLIQYYNGEERAKGNILERFSAQQFPDLHSELNLSSLELGDSALYFCASSARPVGGTQYFGPGTRLLVL.

The table lists this clone with a few counts. The chain has TRBV9 and TRBJ2-6; 11 positions match TRBD1. Germline V CDR1 and CDR2: SGDLS, YYNGEE. The CDR3 is 17 amino acids. V lost 8 bases and J lost 0; bases outside the gene matches: 7. CDR3 sequence (DNA): TGTGCCAGTGACGGGGACAGGGGGATCTCTGGGGCCAACGTCCTGACTTTC. It codes for CASDGDRGISGANVLTF.